The 16 T cell receptor beta chains below were found in one sample sequenced in a study of T cell responses to AZD1222 COVID-19 vaccine. Profiling relied on immunoSEQ multiplex PCR, and the TCRdb table lists in-frame clones only, not all of them. Of tens of thousands of clones in the sample, approximately 83% were seen once. The input for sequencing was peripheral blood, taken 28 days after the second AZD1222 dose. These receptors came from an adult who received the AZD1222 COVID-19 vaccine.

The V call is TRBV5-1, the J call TRBJ1-1; 11 bases are shared with TRBD1. The CDR3 is 18 residues long. The J segment lost 0 bases and the V segment lost 0 bases, leaving 7 bases of the junction unmatched. Germline CDR1 reads SGHRS; CDR2 reads YFSETQ. CDR3 sequence (DNA): TGCGCCAGCAGCTTGGGCCCGGGACAGGGGGTTATGAACACTGAAGCTTTCTTT. It specifies CASSLGPGQGVMNTEAFF.

V usage is TRBV28 and J usage is TRBJ1-1; no definite D call. CDR3 length: 12 amino acids. Germline V gene lookup returns CDR1 MDHEN and CDR2 SYDVKM. V lost 3 bases and J lost 5, with 7 bases in between. DNA for the CDR3: TGTGCCAGCAGTTTTTCCGGTACTGAAGCTTTCTTT. Translated: CASSFSGTEAFF.

V and J are TRBV15 and TRBJ2-7, with 7 bases that match TRBD1. V lost 4 bases and J lost 2; bases outside the gene matches: 17. The germline V gene has CDR1 LNHNV and CDR2 YYDKDF (reference sequence). The length of the CDR3 is 18 residues. DNA of the CDR3: TGTGCCACCAGCAATACCCTTGATGCGACAGGGAGCACCTACGAGCAGTACTTC. Translated: CATSNTLDATGSTYEQYF.

V and J are TRBV27 and TRBJ1-2, with D uncertain. The ends were cut back, 4 bases at V and 7 bases at J, with 7 bases in the middle. Per germline, CDR1 MNHEY and CDR2 SMNVEV (reference sequence). The CDR3 consists of 11 residues. The chain's CDR3 is CASSYRGGYTF. The DNA for the CDR3 is TGTGCCAGCAGTTATCGGGGTGGCTACACCTTC.

The chain carries TRBV19 and TRBJ1-1; D perhaps matches TRBD1 (5 bases). Trimming took 3 bases from V and 7 from J, leaving 15 bases between them. CDR3 length: 14 amino acids. The germline CDR1 and CDR2 sequences are LNHDA and SQIVND (reference sequence). The CDR3 DNA sequence: TGTGCCAGTAGTATTTCGCAGGGAAGGGGTGAAGCTTTCTTT. It is translated as CASSISQGRGEAFF.

In this sample, this clone turned up once. The chain joins TRBV19 to TRBJ2-5; a weak D match, TRBD1 (6 bases). The germline V gene has CDR1 LNHDA and CDR2 SQIVND (reference sequence). With 6 bases removed from V and 5 bases from J, the gap between germline ends came to 13 bases. The length of the CDR3 is 13 residues. CDR3 amino acids: CASSTGSGETQYF. The DNA of the CDR3 is TGTGCCAGTAGCACAGGGTCCGGGGAGACCCAGTACTTC.

The J gene is TRBJ2-3, the V gene TRBV7-2, with 8 bases matching TRBD2. The CDR3 spans 17 residues. Trimming took 5 bases from V and 5 from J; bases not matched to a gene: 15. CDR1 is SGHTA, CDR2 FQGNSA, per germline. CDR3 amino acids: CASSRLPTGGLGDTQYF. The CDR3 DNA reads as TGTGCCAGCAGCCGCCTTCCCACGGGGGGGCTCGGAGATACGCAGTATTTT.

The rearrangement joins TRBV6-5 to TRBJ1-4; the match to TRBD1 covers 7 bases. Germline CDR1 reads MNHEY; CDR2 reads SVGAGI. Trimming at V came to 5 bases and at J to 1 base, leaving 4 bases not matched to a gene. CDR3 length equals 15 residues. This CDR3 reads CASSNRDRTNEKLFF. The CDR3 DNA reads TGTGCCAGCAGTAACCGGGACAGAACTAATGAAAAACTGTTTTTT.

The CDR3 loop is CASTPTGNYGYTF. DNA for the CDR3: TGTGCCAGCACCCCGACAGGGAACTATGGCTACACCTTC. The chain uses TRBV12-3 or TRBV12-4 and TRBJ1-2; 7 bases match TRBD1. The CDR3 spans 13 residues. The V and J ends lost 7 bases and 2 bases, in that order; junction bases with no gene match: 4.

The V gene is TRBV19, the J gene TRBJ1-5; no clear D gene. Trimming took off 0 bases at V and 3 bases at J, with 9 bases between the two ends. Germline CDR1 LNHDA, CDR2 SQIVND (reference sequence). The CDR3 sequence is 15 residues long. This CDR3 reads CASSIEGRHNQPQHF. CDR3 DNA sequence: TGTGCCAGTAGTATAGAAGGCAGGCACAATCAGCCCCAGCATTTT.

The chain combines TRBV29-1 with TRBJ2-5; TRBD2 is a possible D gene (5 bases). Germline V gene sequence: CDR1 SQVTM, CDR2 ANQGSEA. This CDR3 has 12 amino acids. The ends were cut back, 6 bases at V and 2 bases at J, with 10 bases in the middle. Here the CDR3 DNA reads TGCAGCGTAGCAAGCGGACAAGAGACCCAGTACTTC. Protein: CSVASGQETQYF.

The chain joins TRBV9 to TRBJ1-1; D is unclear. This CDR3 is 14 amino acids long. Between the trimmed V and J ends, which lost 0 bases and 3 bases, there was a span of 9 bases. Germline CDR1 and CDR2: SGDLS and YYNGEE. For the CDR3, the DNA is TGTGCCAGCAGCGTAGCCGTGCGGGACACTGAAGCTTTCTTT. Encoded protein: CASSVAVRDTEAFF.

The gene calls are TRBV4-3 and TRBJ1-1, with TRBD1 matching 8 bases. After removal of 0 bases from V and 7 bases from J, the junction contained 4 bases not matched to a gene. Looked up from germline, CDR1 is LGHNA and CDR2 is YSLEER. The CDR3 is made up of 14 amino acids. This CDR3 reads CASSQDPGQDEAFF. The CDR3 region has the DNA TGCGCCAGCAGCCAAGATCCGGGACAGGATGAAGCTTTCTTT.

This chain connects TRBV7-9 to TRBJ1-4; possibly TRBD1 for D (5 bases). Per germline, CDR1 SEHNR and CDR2 FQNEAQ (reference sequence). This CDR3 has 13 amino acids. Trimming took 5 bases from V and 6 from J, leaving 10 bases between them. The CDR3 reads CASSPGAYEKLFF. In nucleotides, the CDR3 is TGTGCCAGCAGCCCCGGGGCTTATGAAAAACTGTTTTTT.

This clone has just one count. The chain uses TRBV7-2 and TRBJ1-6; TRBD1 agrees at 8 bases. After removal of 1 base from V and 11 bases from J, the junction contained 7 bases not matched to a gene. Germline-derived CDR1 and CDR2 are SGHTA and FQGNSA. This CDR3 contains 15 residues. The CDR3 coding sequence is TGTGCCAGCAGCTTAGTGGGACAGGTTCAAGCACCCCTCCACTTT. Translating it yields CASSLVGQVQAPLHF.

This sequence joins TRBV7-2 and TRBJ2-1; TRBD2 matches 10 bases. Germline CDR1 SGHTA, CDR2 FQGNSA. V lost 4 bases to trimming and J lost 1 base; unmatched junction nucleotides: 1. This CDR3 is built from 15 residues. This CDR3 is CASSSLAGSYNEQFF. In DNA form, the CDR3 reads TGTGCCAGCAGCTCACTAGCGGGGTCCTACAATGAGCAGTTCTTC.